The TCR beta chain described here comes from a study of blood T cell repertoires in COVID-19. Study-wide background: In each case, the material was cDNA or gDNA derived from T cells, B-cell-depleted T cells, or PBMCs.

This clone was recorded once. Germline CDR1 and CDR2: SGHAT and FQNNGV. The CDR3 is made up of 16 amino acids. Trimming stripped 3 bases from V and 2 bases from J, with 15 bases between. Original processing methods: Nucleated cell number was recorded as an estimate derived from reference gene primer amplification. Generated by immunoSEQ multiplex PCR, the TCRdb table keeps only in-frame clones and is missing some. V and J calls and clone size come straight from that table; D and trimming were deduced from the DNA. The sample contains fewer than 250,000 clones, more than 75% of which appear only once. This sequence was found in a human donor in a cohort sampled during active COVID-19. Sequencing was carried out using peripheral blood. The chain links TRBV11-2 to TRBJ2-3; D gene unclear. This CDR3 reads CASSLKQQILTDTQYF. CDR3 in DNA: TGTGCCAGCAGCTTGAAACAGCAAATACTCACAGATACGCAGTATTTT.